The clone carrying this T cell receptor (beta chain) was seen many times. The antigen remains undetermined. The data belong to a study of metastatic and nonmetastatic thyroid tumors. About the study: A comparison of repertoires was made across blood and tumor or nodule tissue from malignant and benign thyroid patients.

Broader study findings: TCR beta diversity was reportedly significantly higher in malignant thyroid tumors than benign nodules, in blood and tumor.

TCRdb reprocessed the PCR reads via MiXCR. The table shows approximately 21,000 clones, with around 16% occurring only once. This CDR3 is 18 amino acids long. Germline CDR1 and CDR2: SNHLY and FYNNEI. The junction had 8 bases not matched to a gene; V was cut back by 6 bases and J by 2 bases. There were no patients who had received any treatment before thyroid surgery. V gene TRBV2 combines with J gene TRBJ2-6, with 12 bases matching TRBD1. Sequenced sample: blood. The receptor comes from a male donor with papillary thyroid cancer or a benign thyroid nodule (not recorded which). Some clones in this sample may be carry-over from other donors' samples. CDR3: CASRGTGGRRTGANVLTF. The CDR3 DNA reads TGTGCCAGCAGAGGGACAGGGGGCAGAAGGACTGGGGCCAACGTCCTGACTTTC. The variable domain in full, with the rest retrieved from reference TRBV2 and TRBJ2-6, is EPEVTQTPSHQVTQMGQEVILRCVPISNHLYFYWYRQILGQKVEFLVSFYNNEISEKSEIFDDQFSVERPDGSNFTLKIRSTKLEDSAMYFCASRGTGGRRTGANVLTFGAGSRLTVL.